This paragraph covers one TCR beta chain sequence. No antigen is known for it. Every donor was a healthy Caucasian. One entry per CDR3 protein results from TCRdb running MiXCR on the 5' RACE reads. Of 460,000 or so distinct CDR3 sequences in the sample, 13% to 15% were seen once. These data belong to a study of identical twins. The length of the CDR3 is 15 residues. Germline V CDR1 and CDR2: MNHEY, SVGEGT. Deletions cut 0 bases from V and 7 bases from J, with 13 bases between. General study findings and limits: Cord blood beta clonotypes present at high abundance carried fewer insertions; no such pattern appeared in memory repertoires. Out-of-frame alpha sequences common to twins exhibited an excess of low generation probability.

The sample was also linked to a second study, of yellow fever vaccine responses in identical twins.

Source material: CD4+ T cells sorted from blood. This chain links TRBV6-2 or TRBV6-3 with TRBJ2-1; no clear D gene. The TCR was taken from a woman aged 18-35 years in good health. The CDR3 region is CASSYSKVLRNEQFF. In DNA, the CDR3 is TGTGCCAGCAGTTACTCGAAGGTTCTGCGGAATGAGCAGTTCTTC.